This T cell receptor (beta chain) was sequenced in a study of blood T cell repertoires in COVID-19. Overall study: Donors in the United States, Italy and Spain gave samples during acute or convalescent COVID-19. PBMCs, B-cell-depleted T cells, or T cells provided the cDNA or gDNA that made up the material.

Authors' data handling: Amplification of reference gene primers provided the estimated nucleated cell counts. This table comes from immunoSEQ multiplex PCR, and its TCRdb copy is limited to in-frame clones, with some not included. V, J and clone size reflect that table, while D and trimming were determined from the DNA. The repertoire holds approximately 100,000 clones, with about 88% as singletons. This receptor was taken from a human donor in a cohort sampled during active COVID-19. The sample consisted of peripheral blood.

CDR3 in DNA: TGTGCCATCAGTGAGTCTCGGGGCTCTGGAAACACCATATATTTT. Translated: CAISESRGSGNTIYF. This sequence joins TRBV10-3 and TRBJ1-3, with D unclear. The V end lost 0 bases, the J end lost 0 bases, and 6 bases lay between the germline ends. The CDR3 sequence is 15 residues long. CDR1 and CDR2 from the germline V gene are ENHRY and SYGVKD.